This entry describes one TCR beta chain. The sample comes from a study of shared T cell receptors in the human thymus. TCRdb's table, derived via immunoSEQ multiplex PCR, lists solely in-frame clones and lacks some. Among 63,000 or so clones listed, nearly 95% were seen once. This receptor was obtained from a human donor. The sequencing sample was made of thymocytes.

CDR3 in amino acids: CASSPQEGGGTDTQYF. In DNA, the CDR3 is TGTGCCAGCAGTCCTCAGGAGGGCGGGGGCACAGATACGCAGTATTTT. This rearrangement joins TRBV6-8 to TRBJ2-3, with D perhaps matching TRBD2 (6 bases). Germline-derived CDR1 and CDR2 are MNHGY and SAAAGT. The CDR3 covers 16 residues. V lost 5 bases to trimming and J lost 1 base, with 16 bases between them.